Each of the 21 T cell receptor beta chains below was sequenced from the same sample in a study of OX40 agonist ivuxolimab in advanced cancers. Sequenced by immunoSEQ multiplex PCR; TCRdb stores in-frame clones only, minus some. Among approximately 70,000 clones listed, roughly 80% were seen once. The sequencing used CD4+ or CD8+ T cells sorted from blood, collected in a trial of the OX40 agonist ivuxolimab. The receptor source for this set is an adult with an advanced solid tumor such as melanoma, head and neck, liver or kidney cancer.

The chain uses TRBV9 and TRBJ1-3; no firm D call. Trimming removed 7 bases at V and 2 bases at J, with 13 bases between. The CDR3 runs 14 residues. CDR1 and CDR2 (germline): SGDLS, YYNGEE. CDR3 protein: CASGGNRAGNTIYF. In DNA form, the CDR3 reads TGTGCCAGCGGCGGGAATCGTGCTGGAAACACCATATATTTT.

The chain carries TRBV27 and TRBJ1-1; D remains unclear. The CDR3 has 13 residues. The germline V gene has CDR1 MNHEY and CDR2 SMNVEV (reference sequence). Trimming left V 7 bases short and J 2 bases short, with 11 bases between. The CDR3 DNA reads TGTGCCAGCACAGGTAGAAGCAACACTGAAGCTTTCTTT. It encodes CASTGRSNTEAFF.

The rearrangement links TRBV18 to TRBJ1-2; D uncertain. Per the germline V gene, CDR1 is KGHSH and CDR2 is LQKENI. V gave up 3 bases and J gave up 4 bases, with 21 bases separating them. The length of the CDR3 is 17 residues. In nucleotides, the CDR3 is TGTGCCAGCTCACCGGATGCCAAAGCCGACGCTTCCTATGGCTACACCTTC. Its translation: CASSPDAKADASYGYTF.

The V call is TRBV28, the J call TRBJ1-6, with D uncertain. This CDR3 comprises 15 residues. The ends were cut back, 2 bases at V and 10 bases at J, with 15 bases in the middle. The germline CDR1 and CDR2 sequences are MDHEN and SYDVKM. The CDR3 bases are TGTGCCAGCAGTTTACCCCCAGCGGCCGGATCACCCCTCCACTTT. Its translation is CASSLPPAAGSPLHF. The full variable domain, in which reference TRBV28 and TRBJ1-6 provide the parts outside the CDR3, is DVKVTQSSRYLVKRTGEKVFLECVQDMDHENMFWYRQDPGLGLRLIYFSYDVKMKEKGDIPEGYSVSREKKERFSLILESASTNQTSMYLCASSLPPAAGSPLHFGNGTRLTVT.

The V call is TRBV11-2, the J call TRBJ1-1, with a weak D call TRBD1 (5 bases). The germline V and J ends were trimmed by 0 bases and 1 base, with 9 bases remaining between them. The germline V gene has CDR1 SGHAT and CDR2 FQNNGV. This CDR3 region has 15 residues. The CDR3 loop reads CASSLEPGGNTEAFF. The CDR3 coding sequence is TGTGCCAGCAGCTTAGAACCCGGGGGGAACACTGAAGCTTTCTTT.

The chain combines TRBV19 with TRBJ2-7, with 10 positions matching TRBD2. The germline CDR1 and CDR2 sequences are LNHDA and SQIVND (reference sequence). Trimming cost V 6 bases and J 0 bases; bases outside gene matches: 8. The CDR3 has 16 amino acids. The CDR3 region is CASRARLAGNSYEQYF. The CDR3 region has the DNA TGTGCCAGTAGGGCCAGACTAGCGGGCAACTCCTACGAGCAGTACTTC.

As regards this clone: Relative to the germline gene, one junction end is altered; a read error may explain this. Distinct nucleotide sequences in the sample also encode this CDR3. This chain links TRBV5-1 with TRBJ2-3; D remains unclear. CDR3 length: 15 amino acids. The germline V gene encodes CDR1 SGHRS and CDR2 YFSETQ. The chain's CDR3 is CASSFWVGNRDTQYF. CDR3 bases: TGTGCCAGCAGCTTTTGGGTGGGGAATCGGGATACGCAGTATTTT.

This chain connects TRBV4-1 to TRBJ2-1, with 9 bases lining up with TRBD2. This CDR3 is 16 amino acids long. Germline V gives CDR1 MGHRA, CDR2 YSYEKL. Trimming at V came to 6 bases and at J to 7 bases, leaving 13 bases not matched to a gene. CDR3 region: CASSRDRSGSANEQFF. CDR3 in DNA: TGCGCCAGCAGTCGGGACCGTAGCGGGAGTGCTAATGAGCAGTTCTTC.

Only one count was recorded for this clone. This sequence joins TRBV7-9 and TRBJ2-1; the D gene could be TRBD1 or TRBD2 (5 bases each). The CDR3 is 16 amino acids. V dropped 5 bases and J dropped 7 bases, with 21 bases sitting between them. Germline values: CDR1 SEHNR, CDR2 FQNEAQ (reference sequence). The CDR3: CASSAPGRRNANEQFF. DNA for the CDR3: TGTGCCAGCAGCGCCCCGGGGCGCAGAAATGCGAATGAGCAGTTCTTC.

The chain carries TRBV2 and TRBJ2-5; 7 positions agree with TRBD2. Germline-derived CDR1 and CDR2 are SNHLY and FYNNEI. Trimming took 5 bases from V and 3 from J; bases not matched to a gene: 9. The CDR3 consists of 15 residues. Written as DNA, the CDR3 is TGTGCCAGCAGTTGGATGGGGCTAGCGGAAGAGACCCAGTACTTC. The encoded protein is CASSWMGLAEETQYF. Based on the CDR3 plus reference TRBV2 and TRBJ2-5, the full variable domain is EPEVTQTPSHQVTQMGQEVILRCVPISNHLYFYWYRQILGQKVEFLVSFYNNEISEKSEIFDDQFSVERPDGSNFTLKIRSTKLEDSAMYFCASSWMGLAEETQYFGPGTRLLVL.

The chain uses TRBV5-4 and TRBJ2-7, with D hard to call. V shed 0 bases and J shed 3 bases, with 1 base lying between them. The germline V gene has CDR1 SGHNT and CDR2 YYREEE (reference sequence). CDR3 length equals 11 residues. The CDR3 sequence is CASSLDYEQYF. CDR3 bases: TGTGCCAGCAGCTTGGACTACGAGCAGTACTTC.

The chain uses TRBV6-5 and TRBJ1-5; D is possibly TRBD1 (6 bases). Germline V gene sequence: CDR1 MNHEY, CDR2 SVGAGI. The CDR3 has 15 amino acids. Trimming took 4 bases from V and 4 from J, leaving 14 bases between them. This chain's CDR3 is CASSSTTGNNQPQHF. In nucleotides, the CDR3 is TGTGCCAGCAGTTCCACTACAGGGAATAATCAGCCCCAGCATTTT.

This clone was seen a handful of times. The CDR3 loop reads CASSTLTSVTYEQYF. The CDR3 DNA reads as TGTGCCAGCAGTACTCTGACTAGCGTTACCTACGAGCAGTACTTC. The chain couples TRBV27 to TRBJ2-7; 8 positions agree with TRBD2. The CDR3 covers 15 residues. CDR1 MNHEY and CDR2 SMNVEV come from the germline V gene (reference sequence). V dropped 5 bases and J dropped 2; count of bases not matched to a gene: 8.

The gene calls are TRBV4-1 and TRBJ2-7, with TRBD2 matching 11 bases. The CDR3 runs to 16 residues. CDR1 and CDR2 from the germline V gene are MGHRA and YSYEKL. The junction had 5 bases not matched to a gene; V was cut back by 1 base and J by 3 bases. The CDR3 loop is CASSQGLAGGNYEQYF. The CDR3 DNA is TGCGCCAGCAGCCAAGGTCTAGCGGGAGGCAACTACGAGCAGTACTTC.

This clone was found a few times. V is TRBV9 and J is TRBJ1-1, with D possibly TRBD1 on 6 matching bases. The V and J ends lost 0 bases and 5 bases respectively, with 14 bases between them. The CDR3 is 15 amino acids. Germline CDR1 reads SGDLS; CDR2 reads YYNGEE. CDR3 nucleotide sequence: TGTGCCAGCAGCGTAGCTGGGGGGGCCGGAACTGAAGCTTTCTTT. The encoded protein is CASSVAGGAGTEAFF.

V gene TRBV30 combines with J gene TRBJ1-5, with D maybe TRBD1 (5 bases). Germline CDR1 and CDR2: GTSNPN and SVGIG (reference sequence). This CDR3 comprises 14 residues. The ends were cut back, 3 bases at V and 7 bases at J, with 16 bases in the middle. CDR3: CAWRTGTASQPQHF. CDR3 DNA: TGTGCCTGGAGAACCGGGACGGCCAGCCAGCCCCAGCATTTT.

This clone showed up just once. This chain links TRBV9 with TRBJ2-5, with D possibly called TRBD1 or TRBD2 (5 bases each). The germline V gene has CDR1 SGDLS and CDR2 YYNGEE. The CDR3 contains 15 residues. V shed 4 bases and J shed 2 bases, with 15 bases lying between them. This CDR3 is CASSPPLGGQETQYF. The CDR3 DNA reads TGTGCCAGCAGCCCCCCCCTTGGGGGTCAAGAGACCCAGTACTTC.

The DNA for the CDR3 is TGCGCCAGCAGCTTGGTAGCGGAAAGCACAGATACGCAGTATTTT. It translates to CASSLVAESTDTQYF. The chain carries TRBV5-1 and TRBJ2-3; D is possibly TRBD2 (6 bases). Germline V gene lookup returns CDR1 SGHRS and CDR2 YFSETQ. CDR3 length: 15 amino acids. With 0 bases removed from V and 0 bases from J, the gap between germline ends came to 8 bases.

The gene calls are TRBV7-6 and TRBJ1-1; TRBD1 matches 11 bases. CDR1 is SGHVS and CDR2 is FNYEAQ in the germline V gene. V trimming: 5 bases; J trimming: 0 bases; junction bases outside the gene matches: 11. The CDR3 contains 18 residues. The CDR3 DNA reads TGTGCCAGCAGCCCATTGGGACAGGGGGTGCCCATGAACACTGAAGCTTTCTTT. Translating gives CASSPLGQGVPMNTEAFF.

This clone was found a few times. This chain uses TRBV2 with TRBJ1-6, with 8 nucleotides matching TRBD1. From germline, CDR1 is SNHLY and CDR2 FYNNEI. The CDR3 sequence is 14 residues long. V lost 9 bases, J lost 9 bases, and 10 bases stayed unmatched. CDR3 protein: CASWAGQGLSPLHF. Here the CDR3 DNA reads TGTGCCAGTTGGGCAGGACAGGGTCTTTCACCCCTCCACTTT.

The J gene is TRBJ1-1, the V gene TRBV29-1, with D uncertain. CDR3 length: 12 residues. Germline V gene sequence: CDR1 SQVTM, CDR2 ANQGSEA. V lost 7 bases and J 1 base, leaving 10 bases between the germline ends. CDR3 DNA sequence: TGCAGCGGAAGAAACGGGAACACTGAAGCTTTCTTT. The encoded protein is CSGRNGNTEAFF.